This TCR beta chain was captured by sequencing in a study of blood T cell repertoires in COVID-19. Method: immunoSEQ multiplex PCR; TCRdb's copy keeps in-frame clones and lacks some. The sample consists of 100,000 or so clones, about four fifths of them appearing once. The CDR3 length is 18 residues. Germline V gene data show CDR1 as ENHRY and CDR2 as SYGVKD. Trimming removed 3 bases from V and 4 bases from J, with 22 bases in between. The sequence came from a human donor in a cohort sampled during active COVID-19. Material: peripheral blood. This sequence joins TRBV10-3 and TRBJ1-5, with a tentative D call TRBD1 (5 bases). The CDR3 region has the DNA TGTGCCATCAGTGAAGGCCCCGGGGGGACCCCTCGGAATCAGCCCCAGCATTTT. This encodes CAISEGPGGTPRNQPQHF.